This T cell receptor beta chain came from a study of cytomegalovirus exposure and HLA in healthy donors. The V and J ends lost 2 bases and 4 bases, in that order; junction bases with no gene match: 4. Germline CDR1 SGHTA, CDR2 FQGNSA. The CDR3 is made up of 15 amino acids. The PCR was carried out with 60 Vbeta primers and 13 Jbeta primers. This table comes from immunoSEQ multiplex PCR, and its TCRdb copy is limited to in-frame clones, with some not included. Found here are 180,000 or so clones; the top ten clones hold around 0.79%. The rearrangement joins TRBV7-2 to TRBJ1-5; 8 bases line up with TRBD1. This TCR came from a woman aged 18-30 years in good health and CMV-seropositive. Specimen: PBMCs. The CDR3: CASSLQGAGNQPQHF. The DNA for the CDR3 is TGTGCCAGCAGCTTACAGGGGGCGGGAAATCAGCCCCAGCATTTT.